Listed below are T cell receptor beta chains from one sample, sequenced in a study of blood T cell repertoires in COVID-19. Method: immunoSEQ multiplex PCR; TCRdb's copy keeps in-frame clones and lacks some. The sample carries approximately 390,000 clones, around 87% recorded once. Sequencing was done on a sample of peripheral blood. These receptors all come from a woman between 55 and 75 years old with COVID-19, enrolled during active disease. CDR3s include the opening cysteine and the closing phenylalanine or tryptophan. The order of the fields is J gene, V gene, D gene, clone size, CDR3 DNA, CDR3 protein. D genes are given only for firm matches. Some rows mark clone size as missing; the rest say once, few, many or name a class of expanded clone.

j_call: TRBJ2-1; v_call: TRBV3-1/TRBV3-2; d_call: TRBD1; clone_size: .; cdr3_nt: TGTGCCAGCAGCCACGGACAGGGGGACTACAATGAGCAGTTCTTC; cdr3_aa: CASSHGQGDYNEQFF
j_call: TRBJ1-3; v_call: TRBV19; d_call: .; clone_size: .; cdr3_nt: TGTGCCAGTAGTGGTCACAGGGCACCCTCTGGAAACACCATATATTTT; cdr3_aa: CASSGHRAPSGNTIYF
j_call: TRBJ2-3; v_call: TRBV9; d_call: .; clone_size: .; cdr3_nt: TGTGCCAGCAGCGGAGGAACGGGGGGCACAGATACGCAGTATTTT; cdr3_aa: CASSGGTGGTDTQYF
j_call: TRBJ2-5; v_call: TRBV19; d_call: TRBD1; clone_size: .; cdr3_nt: TGTGCCAGTAGGCCGGGACAGTCCCCTTGGGGGGAGACCCAGTACTTC; cdr3_aa: CASRPGQSPWGETQYF
j_call: TRBJ1-6; v_call: TRBV15; d_call: .; clone_size: .; cdr3_nt: TGTGCCACCAGCAGAGTAGCGGTTAGTAATTCACCCCTCCACTTT; cdr3_aa: CATSRVAVSNSPLHF
j_call: TRBJ1-2; v_call: TRBV5-1; d_call: .; clone_size: .; cdr3_nt: TGCGCCAGCGCCCTCAGCGGAAGTCCTAACTATGGCTACACCTTC; cdr3_aa: CASALSGSPNYGYTF
j_call: TRBJ1-2; v_call: TRBV7-9; d_call: .; clone_size: .; cdr3_nt: TGTGCCAGCAGCCGAGGGACAACCGGCTATGGCTACACCTTC; cdr3_aa: CASSRGTTGYGYTF
j_call: TRBJ2-3; v_call: TRBV6-1; d_call: TRBD1; clone_size: .; cdr3_nt: TGTGCCAGCAGTGAGGGACAGGGGAACACAGATACGCAGTATTTT; cdr3_aa: CASSEGQGNTDTQYF
j_call: TRBJ1-4; v_call: TRBV5-1; d_call: TRBD1; clone_size: .; cdr3_nt: TGCGCCAGCAGCTTGTGGTCGGGACAGGGTAATGAAAAACTGTTTTTT; cdr3_aa: CASSLWSGQGNEKLFF
j_call: TRBJ1-5; v_call: TRBV28; d_call: .; clone_size: .; cdr3_nt: TGTGACGGACCCCCCGGGGGGGGATCCGTAAAATATAGCAATCAGCCCCAGCATTTT; cdr3_aa: CDGPPGGGSVKYSNQPQHF
j_call: TRBJ2-1; v_call: TRBV7-6; d_call: TRBD2; clone_size: .; cdr3_nt: TGTGCCAGCAGCCTAGGACTAGCGGGGCACGGGAATGAGCAGTTCTTC; cdr3_aa: CASSLGLAGHGNEQFF
j_call: TRBJ1-1; v_call: TRBV19; d_call: .; clone_size: .; cdr3_nt: TGTGCCAGTAGCCCCCTCCAGGGGTACACTGAAGCTTTCTTT; cdr3_aa: CASSPLQGYTEAFF
j_call: TRBJ1-1; v_call: TRBV19; d_call: TRBD1; clone_size: .; cdr3_nt: TGTGCCAGTAGTAACAGGGGGGGCACTGAAGCTTTCTTT; cdr3_aa: CASSNRGGTEAFF
j_call: TRBJ2-7; v_call: TRBV7-2; d_call: .; clone_size: .; cdr3_nt: TGTGCCAGCAGCTTAGAAGCCGAGCAGTACTTC; cdr3_aa: CASSLEAEQYF
j_call: TRBJ2-1; v_call: TRBV5-1; d_call: TRBD2; clone_size: .; cdr3_nt: TGCGCCAGCAGCTTCATACTAGCGGGGGGCCCGGCGGAGCAGTTCTTC; cdr3_aa: CASSFILAGGPAEQFF
j_call: TRBJ2-1; v_call: TRBV5-1; d_call: .; clone_size: .; cdr3_nt: TGCGCCAGCAGCTTGGATCAGGTGGATGGGAATGAGCAGTTCTTC; cdr3_aa: CASSLDQVDGNEQFF
j_call: TRBJ2-3; v_call: TRBV14; d_call: TRBD2; clone_size: .; cdr3_nt: TGTGCCAGCAGCCAGGACTGGACTAGCGGGGGCCCTCGCACAGATACGCAGTATTTT; cdr3_aa: CASSQDWTSGGPRTDTQYF
j_call: TRBJ1-6; v_call: TRBV30; d_call: .; clone_size: .; cdr3_nt: TGTGCCTGGCAGCGTCTTAATTCACCCCTCCACTTT; cdr3_aa: CAWQRLNSPLHF
j_call: TRBJ2-1; v_call: TRBV28; d_call: .; clone_size: .; cdr3_nt: TGTGCCAGCAGACCCCTTGAGAAGTACAATGAGCAGTTCTTC; cdr3_aa: CASRPLEKYNEQFF
j_call: TRBJ1-2; v_call: TRBV12-3/TRBV12-4; d_call: TRBD1; clone_size: few; cdr3_nt: TGTGCCAGCGGAGGGACAGTAGAGGAGGGCTACACCTTC; cdr3_aa: CASGGTVEEGYTF
j_call: TRBJ2-1; v_call: TRBV12-3/TRBV12-4; d_call: .; clone_size: .; cdr3_nt: TGTGCCAGCAGTTTTTACAGGACCAATGAGCAGTTCTTC; cdr3_aa: CASSFYRTNEQFF
j_call: TRBJ2-2; v_call: TRBV2; d_call: .; clone_size: .; cdr3_nt: TGTGCCAGCAGCGCTCAGATCCCGAACACCGGGGAGCTGTTTTTT; cdr3_aa: CASSAQIPNTGELFF
j_call: TRBJ1-2; v_call: TRBV5-4; d_call: .; clone_size: .; cdr3_nt: TGTGCCAGCAGCTTGGCAGGCGTCCTTTATGGCTACACCTTC; cdr3_aa: CASSLAGVLYGYTF
j_call: TRBJ2-2; v_call: TRBV5-6; d_call: TRBD2; clone_size: .; cdr3_nt: TGTGCCAGCAGCCCGCCGGGGGGGGCGGCCGGGGAGCTGTTTTTT; cdr3_aa: CASSPPGGAAGELFF
j_call: TRBJ1-6; v_call: TRBV10-3; d_call: TRBD1; clone_size: .; cdr3_nt: TGTGCCATCAGGGACAGGAATTCACCCCTCCACTTT; cdr3_aa: CAIRDRNSPLHF
j_call: TRBJ2-5; v_call: TRBV3-1/TRBV3-2; d_call: TRBD2; clone_size: .; cdr3_nt: TGTGCCAGCAGCCCGATCGACCGGCTAGCGGGACAAGAGACCCAGTACTTC; cdr3_aa: CASSPIDRLAGQETQYF
j_call: TRBJ1-1; v_call: TRBV15; d_call: TRBD1; clone_size: .; cdr3_nt: TGTGCCACCAGCAGAGATCTGGACAGGAGATACTCCGCTGAAGCTTTCTTT; cdr3_aa: CATSRDLDRRYSAEAFF
j_call: TRBJ2-2; v_call: TRBV9; d_call: TRBD2; clone_size: .; cdr3_nt: TGTGCCAGCAGCGTCCCTCGGGGCGGGGGGGCTATAGACACCGGGGAGCTGTTTTTT; cdr3_aa: CASSVPRGGGAIDTGELFF
j_call: TRBJ2-3; v_call: TRBV6-1; d_call: .; clone_size: .; cdr3_nt: TGTGCCAGCAGTGAACGGGAAGTTACGGCAGCAGATACGCAGTATTTT; cdr3_aa: CASSEREVTAADTQYF
j_call: TRBJ2-4; v_call: TRBV19; d_call: TRBD1; clone_size: few; cdr3_nt: TGTGCCAGTGGGACAGAAAACATTCAGTACTTC; cdr3_aa: CASGTENIQYF
j_call: TRBJ1-6; v_call: TRBV6-5; d_call: TRBD1; clone_size: many; cdr3_nt: TGTGCCAGCAGGATCGGACAGGGGGACTCACCCCTCCACTTT; cdr3_aa: CASRIGQGDSPLHF
j_call: TRBJ2-4; v_call: TRBV11-2; d_call: TRBD2; clone_size: once; cdr3_nt: TGTGCCAGCAGCCCCACCTCGGGAGGGATCCCCCCCAACATTCAGTACTTC; cdr3_aa: CASSPTSGGIPPNIQYF
j_call: TRBJ2-7; v_call: TRBV19; d_call: .; clone_size: .; cdr3_nt: TGTGCCAGTAGGATTGTCGCCACCGGAGGTTACGAGCAGTACTTC; cdr3_aa: CASRIVATGGYEQYF
j_call: TRBJ2-1; v_call: TRBV5-1; d_call: TRBD2; clone_size: .; cdr3_nt: TGCGCCAGCAGCCAATTTAGCGGGGGAGATGAGCAGTTCTTC; cdr3_aa: CASSQFSGGDEQFF
j_call: TRBJ2-2; v_call: TRBV9; d_call: TRBD1; clone_size: .; cdr3_nt: TGTGCCAGCAGCCCCCGCGGGCCAGGGGGTACCGGGGAGCTGTTTTTT; cdr3_aa: CASSPRGPGGTGELFF
j_call: TRBJ1-5; v_call: TRBV27; d_call: .; clone_size: .; cdr3_nt: TGTGCCAGCAGCCCTAACAATCAGCCCCAGCATTTT; cdr3_aa: CASSPNNQPQHF
j_call: TRBJ1-2; v_call: TRBV9; d_call: .; clone_size: .; cdr3_nt: TGTGCCAGCAGAGGAGAGGAAAACTATGGCTACACCTTC; cdr3_aa: CASRGEENYGYTF
j_call: TRBJ1-1; v_call: TRBV23-1; d_call: .; clone_size: .; cdr3_nt: TGCGCCAGCACCCGAAGGACTAAAATGAACACTGAAGCTTTCTTT; cdr3_aa: CASTRRTKMNTEAFF
j_call: TRBJ1-2; v_call: TRBV7-9; d_call: TRBD1; clone_size: .; cdr3_nt: TGTGCCAGCAGCCTAACAGGGGACCCTAACTATGGCTACACCTTC; cdr3_aa: CASSLTGDPNYGYTF
j_call: TRBJ1-5; v_call: TRBV6-1; d_call: .; clone_size: .; cdr3_nt: TGTGCCAGCAGTGACGGGGTCAGATCTAATAGCAATCAGCCCCAGCATTTT; cdr3_aa: CASSDGVRSNSNQPQHF
j_call: TRBJ1-6; v_call: TRBV5-6; d_call: .; clone_size: .; cdr3_nt: TGTGCCAGCAGCTTGGTGGAGGCGGGCGGTAATTCACCCCTCCACTTT; cdr3_aa: CASSLVEAGGNSPLHF
j_call: TRBJ1-2; v_call: TRBV12-3/TRBV12-4; d_call: .; clone_size: .; cdr3_nt: TGTGCCAGCAGTTCTTCTTATGGCTACACCTTC; cdr3_aa: CASSSSYGYTF
j_call: TRBJ2-2; v_call: TRBV7-3; d_call: TRBD2; clone_size: few; cdr3_nt: TGTGCCAGCAGCTCCCCGGGACTAGCGGGGCCCGGGGAGCTGTTTTTT; cdr3_aa: CASSSPGLAGPGELFF
j_call: TRBJ1-4; v_call: TRBV5-1; d_call: TRBD1; clone_size: .; cdr3_nt: TGCGCCAGCAGCCCACCGGGACAGGGGAATGAAAAACTGTTTTTT; cdr3_aa: CASSPPGQGNEKLFF
j_call: TRBJ2-6; v_call: TRBV5-1; d_call: .; clone_size: .; cdr3_nt: TGCGCCAGCAGAGCAAGAGCGGACAGTTTTGGGGCCAACGTCCTGACTTTC; cdr3_aa: CASRARADSFGANVLTF
j_call: TRBJ2-2; v_call: TRBV6-5; d_call: TRBD2; clone_size: .; cdr3_nt: TGTGCCAGCAGTTATCGCCAAAGCGGGGGCGGCGGGGAGCTGTTTTTT; cdr3_aa: CASSYRQSGGGGELFF
j_call: TRBJ1-5; v_call: TRBV28; d_call: .; clone_size: .; cdr3_nt: TGTGCCAGCAGTTTTGGAGGTCTGTATCAGCCCCAGCATTTT; cdr3_aa: CASSFGGLYQPQHF
j_call: TRBJ2-7; v_call: TRBV12-3/TRBV12-4; d_call: .; clone_size: .; cdr3_nt: TGTGCCAGCAGTATCTACAGGGCCCACGAGCAGTACTTC; cdr3_aa: CASSIYRAHEQYF
j_call: TRBJ2-1; v_call: TRBV27; d_call: TRBD1; clone_size: .; cdr3_nt: TGTGCCAGCAGTTCAGGGGGAAATCCCTACAATGAGCAGTTCTTC; cdr3_aa: CASSSGGNPYNEQFF
j_call: TRBJ2-7; v_call: TRBV10-1; d_call: TRBD2; clone_size: .; cdr3_nt: TGCGCCAGCAGCCCCGGACTAGCGGGGGGCCCGTACGAGCAGTACTTC; cdr3_aa: CASSPGLAGGPYEQYF